The entry below describes one TCR beta chain. Its antigen is currently unknown. The data were obtained in a study of shared clonotypes between healthy human individuals. The CDR3 length is 14 residues. Deletions cut 1 base from V and 7 bases from J, with 15 bases between. CDR1 and CDR2 from the germline V gene are SGHRS and YFSETQ. Splitting of CD4+ cells produced CD45RA+ naive and CD45RA-negative memory subsets. The protocol was immunoSEQ multiplex PCR, while the TCRdb copy is restricted to in-frame clones and leaves out a portion. The data show some 790,000 clones, with around 77% seen just once and more than 1.5% held by the top ten. General study findings and limits: Donors were few, which limited the genetic and exposure-history diversity represented. Sampling covered nothing but blood. Tissue TCR repertoires likely differ from those found in blood.

This chain uses TRBV5-1 with TRBJ2-7, with D tentatively TRBD2 (5 bases). The sequenced material came from memory CD4+ T cells sorted from blood. Subset given: CD45RA-negative fraction. This clonotype originated in a woman in her thirties in good health. CDR3 protein: CASSLPTPSGEQYF. The CDR3 DNA follows: TGCGCCAGCAGCTTGCCAACTCCCTCGGGGGAGCAGTACTTC.